The T cell receptor (beta chain) under discussion was sequenced for a study of CD8+ T cells in alopecia areata. Sequencing templates came from extracted RNA that was reverse transcribed into cDNA. Here immunoSEQ multiplex PCR was the method, and the copy in TCRdb shows in-frame clones only, minus some. Of more than 85,000 clones listed, 61% are singletons. CDR3 length: 15 amino acids. Unmatched junction bases numbered 6, after V lost 2 bases and J lost 6 bases. From germline, CDR1 is MDHEN and CDR2 SYDVKM. Indicated treatment: oral pan-JAK inhibitor, 5-10 mg twice daily. The specimen was CD8+ T cells sorted from blood, collected at week 4, from a patient treated with tofacitinib. The chain joins TRBV28 to TRBJ2-1, with 8 positions matching TRBD2. This TCR came from a human donor with alopecia areata. This chain's CDR3 is CASSLTSGGGNEQFF. The CDR3 DNA sequence: TGTGCCAGCAGTTTAACTAGCGGAGGTGGCAATGAGCAGTTCTTC.